The rows below give T cell receptor beta chains drawn from one sample of a study of T cells after posttransplantation cyclophosphamide. The protocol was immunoSEQ multiplex PCR, while the TCRdb copy is restricted to in-frame clones and leaves out a portion. The sample shows some 50,000 clones, none of them appearing just once. Input material: PBMCs. These receptor sequences come from a man in his forties or fifties in good health, CMV-negative, and a related stem cell transplant donor. The CDR3 runs from the conserved cysteine through the conserved F or W. D genes are given only for firm matches. Rows give clone size only sometimes, using once, few, many, or a class for an expanded clone.

clone_size	v_call	j_call	d_call	cdr3_aa	cdr3_nt
many	TRBV7-9	TRBJ2-2	NA	CASTSGGLWTGELFF	TGTGCCAGCACCTCGGGGGGCCTCTGGACCGGGGAGCTGTTTTTT
many	TRBV29-1	TRBJ1-1	NA	CSVGEDMNTEAFF	TGCAGCGTTGGGGAGGACATGAACACTGAAGCTTTCTTT
many	TRBV7-8	TRBJ2-2	NA	CASSLAAGNTGELFF	TGTGCCAGCAGCTTAGCGGCGGGGAACACCGGGGAGCTGTTTTTT
many	TRBV28	TRBJ2-7	NA	CASKTPGSYEQYF	TGTGCCAGCAAGACCCCGGGCTCCTACGAGCAGTACTTC
many	TRBV4-1	TRBJ1-5	TRBD1	CASSPTGGNQPQHF	TGCGCCAGCAGCCCGACAGGGGGTAATCAGCCCCAGCATTTT
many	TRBV30	TRBJ2-2	TRBD1	CAWSILTGTGGTMNTGELFF	TGTGCCTGGAGTATACTTACAGGGACAGGGGGAACGATGAACACCGGGGAGCTGTTTTTT
many	TRBV15	TRBJ2-3	TRBD2	CATSDVGRETGDTQYF	TGTGCCACCAGCGACGTGGGGCGGGAGACCGGAGATACGCAGTATTTT
many	TRBV10-3	TRBJ2-1	NA	CAIATGTLGEQFF	TGTGCCATCGCCACGGGTACCTTGGGTGAGCAGTTCTTC
many	TRBV7-6	TRBJ1-2	TRBD1	CASSLGTGLDGYTF	TGTGCCAGCAGCTTAGGGACAGGGCTGGATGGCTACACCTTC
many	TRBV5-6	TRBJ1-2	NA	CASSSTGYGYTF	TGTGCCAGCAGTTCGACAGGCTATGGCTACACCTTC
many	TRBV4-2	TRBJ1-1	NA	CASSQAAGALGRNTEAFF	TGTGCCAGCAGCCAAGCTGCTGGGGCCCTAGGTCGGAACACTGAAGCTTTCTTT
many	TRBV4-2	TRBJ1-5	NA	CASSQAGQPQHF	TGTGCCAGCAGCCAAGCGGGTCAGCCCCAGCATTTT
many	TRBV4-2	TRBJ2-5	NA	CASSQDYRGETQYF	TGTGCCAGCAGCCAAGATTACCGGGGGGAGACCCAGTACTTC
many	TRBV2	TRBJ1-3	NA	CASPDSRSGNTIYF	TGTGCCAGCCCCGACAGCCGCTCTGGAAACACCATATATTTT
many	TRBV2	TRBJ1-1	NA	CASHRGVEAFF	TGTGCCAGTCATAGGGGCGTTGAAGCTTTCTTT
many	TRBV28	TRBJ1-3	NA	CRGDSGNTIYF	TGTCGGGGGGACTCTGGAAACACCATATATTTT
many	TRBV4-2	TRBJ2-2	TRBD2	CASSPNPLPGLAGGKDGELFF	TGTGCCAGCAGCCCCAACCCTCTCCCGGGACTAGCGGGAGGGAAGGACGGGGAGCTGTTTTTT
many	TRBV29-1	TRBJ1-1	NA	CSVDTGQSEAFF	TGCAGCGTTGACACGGGACAAAGTGAAGCTTTCTTT
many	TRBV4-3	TRBJ2-2	TRBD1	CASSQDSGTDTGELFF	TGCGCCAGCAGCCAAGACTCCGGGACAGACACCGGGGAGCTGTTTTTT
many	TRBV28	TRBJ1-2	NA	CASSSERVRIYGYTF	TGTGCCAGCAGTTCTGAACGAGTCAGGATCTATGGCTACACCTTC
many	TRBV27	TRBJ1-5	TRBD1	CASAGQGDYQPQHF	TGTGCCAGCGCTGGACAGGGGGACTATCAGCCCCAGCATTTT
many	TRBV5-1	TRBJ2-2	NA	CASSPPSTTGELFF	TGCGCCAGCAGCCCCCCTAGCACAACCGGGGAGCTGTTTTTT
many	TRBV2	TRBJ2-7	TRBD2	CASSAAGGGYEQYF	TGTGCCAGCAGTGCAGCGGGAGGCGGGTACGAGCAGTACTTC
many	TRBV19	TRBJ2-7	NA	CASSCHEQYF	TGTGCCAGTAGTTGTCACGAGCAGTACTTC
many	TRBV7-9	TRBJ2-2	TRBD2	CASIAGGTNTGELFF	TGTGCCAGCATCGCGGGAGGGACGAACACCGGGGAGCTGTTTTTT
many	TRBV28	TRBJ2-7	NA	CASRPVGGGTYEQYF	TGTGCCAGCAGGCCCGTGGGCGGGGGCACCTACGAGCAGTACTTC
many	TRBV7-9	TRBJ2-7	TRBD2	CASSRLAALPSYEQYF	TGTGCCAGCAGCCGACTAGCGGCCCTCCCTTCCTACGAGCAGTACTTC
NA	TRBV2	TRBJ2-2	TRBD2	CARPHPTEFRTGGNTGELFF	TGTGCCAGGCCACACCCCACGGAATTCCGCACGGGAGGGAACACCGGGGAGCTGTTTTTT
few	TRBV27	TRBJ2-7	TRBD1	CASSIGQGHYEQYF	TGTGCCAGCAGTATCGGACAGGGTCACTACGAGCAGTACTTC
many	TRBV7-9	TRBJ1-2	TRBD1	CASSRQGGYTF	TGTGCCAGCAGCCGACAGGGTGGCTACACCTTC